Following are 32 T cell receptor beta chains from one sample sequenced in a study of shared clonotypes between healthy human individuals. CD8 cells regarded as naive lacked CD45RO, were positively chosen for CCR7, and omitted terminally differentiated effector memory CD45RA+ cells. This table comes from immunoSEQ multiplex PCR, and its TCRdb copy is limited to in-frame clones, with some not included. Here the sample spans around 2.1 million clones, 85% to 95% being singletons. The sequenced sample consisted of naive CD8+ T cells from PBMCs. The receptor set was obtained from a man in his late teens or twenties in good health. Some clones in this sample may be carry-over from other donors' samples.

The CDR3 DNA reads as TGTGCCAGCAGTGTAGTAGCGGGAGTACCTGGGGCCAACGTCCTGACTTTC. This codes for CASSVVAGVPGANVLTF. The chain uses TRBV27 and TRBJ2-6; TRBD2 aligns across 9 bases. V lost 5 bases to trimming and J lost 2 bases; unmatched junction nucleotides: 7. Germline loops: CDR1 MNHEY, CDR2 SMNVEV (reference sequence). The CDR3 totals 17 residues.

About this clone itself: The sample has other DNA sequences that encode this CDR3 too. The chain has TRBV5-6 and TRBJ2-7; D is ambiguous. The CDR3 extends over 11 amino acids. Germline V gene data show CDR1 as SGHDT and CDR2 as YYEEEE. Deletions cut 0 bases from V and 4 bases from J, with 2 bases between. The CDR3 sequence is CASSLGYEQYF. The CDR3 DNA follows: TGTGCCAGCAGCTTGGGATACGAGCAGTACTTC.

The V call is TRBV19, the J call TRBJ2-7; a weak D match, TRBD1 (6 bases). V was clipped by 6 bases and J by 2 bases, with 14 bases between them. This CDR3 contains 14 residues. Per the germline V gene, CDR1 is LNHDA and CDR2 is SQIVND (reference sequence). CDR3: CASRSGDETYEQYF. The CDR3 nucleotides are TGTGCCAGTAGGTCAGGGGACGAAACCTACGAGCAGTACTTC.

The V call is TRBV6-1, the J call TRBJ2-2; D call uncertain. The CDR3 consists of 12 residues. Germline V gives CDR1 MNHNS, CDR2 SASEGT. V shed 7 bases and J shed 4 bases, with 7 bases lying between them. The CDR3 protein is CASTRITGELFF. As DNA, the CDR3 is TGTGCCAGCACGCGAATCACCGGGGAGCTGTTTTTT.

A remark on this clone: Different DNA sequences within this sample yield the same CDR3. The chain is built from TRBV5-1 and TRBJ1-3; 7 bases fit TRBD1. This CDR3 is 15 amino acids long. Germline trimming cut 0 bases from V and 1 base from J; bases unmatched to any gene: 1. From germline, CDR1 is SGHRS and CDR2 YFSETQ. Written as DNA, the CDR3 is TGCGCCAGCAGCTTGGACAGGGGATCTGGAAACACCATATATTTT. This gives the protein CASSLDRGSGNTIYF.

This clone occurred a few times. The V and J genes are TRBV5-1 and TRBJ1-4; no definite D call. Trimming cost V 1 base and J 4 bases, with 8 bases left between them. The CDR3 contains 14 residues. Germline V CDR1 and CDR2: SGHRS, YFSETQ. The CDR3 sequence: CASSLTGINEKLFF. For the CDR3, the DNA is TGCGCCAGCAGCTTGACCGGAATTAATGAAAAACTGTTTTTT.

The CDR3 DNA follows: TGTGCCAGCAGTTACGCATCCGGCCCCGGGGAGCTGTTTTTT. Translating gives CASSYASGPGELFF. The genes are TRBV6-5 and TRBJ2-2, with unresolved D. With 2 bases removed from V and 6 bases from J, the gap between germline ends came to 10 bases. Germline V gives CDR1 MNHEY, CDR2 SVGAGI. The CDR3 runs 14 residues.

The DNA of the CDR3 is TGTGCCAGCAGCTCCCCGGGACAGGTCACTGAAGCTTTCTTT. Protein sequence: CASSSPGQVTEAFF. The chain employs TRBV28 and TRBJ1-1, with TRBD1 identical over 8 bases. The germline V gene encodes CDR1 MDHEN and CDR2 SYDVKM. The CDR3 covers 14 residues. Losses at the gene ends were 6 bases for V and 4 bases for J; bases not matched to a gene: 7.

The V call is TRBV7-8, the J call TRBJ2-3, with 7 bases lining up with TRBD2. V shed 8 bases, J shed 4 bases, and the junction held 6 bases outside the gene matches. CDR3 length: 13 amino acids. Germline assignment: CDR1 SGHVS and CDR2 FQNEAQ. CDR3 loop: CASGAGVSDTQYF. As DNA, the CDR3 is TGTGCCAGCGGGGCGGGAGTGTCAGATACGCAGTATTTT.

V is TRBV27 and J is TRBJ2-3; 8 bases are a match to TRBD1. The CDR3 sequence is 14 residues long. V gave up 3 bases and J gave up 6 bases; unmatched junction bases: 5. Germline CDR1 MNHEY, CDR2 SMNVEV (reference sequence). CDR3 sequence: CASSFGQGYDTQYF. DNA of the CDR3: TGTGCCAGCAGTTTCGGACAGGGATACGATACGCAGTATTTT.

The rearrangement uses TRBV9 and TRBJ2-2; 12 bases are shared with TRBD2. The V gene end was trimmed by 0 bases and the J gene end by 0 bases; junction bases not matched to a gene: 0. Per the germline V gene, CDR1 is SGDLS and CDR2 is YYNGEE. The CDR3 runs 17 residues. CDR3 loop: CASSVGLAGANTGELFF. CDR3 DNA: TGTGCCAGCAGCGTAGGACTAGCGGGGGCGAACACCGGGGAGCTGTTTTTT.

The chain couples TRBV7-8 to TRBJ2-7; a possible D gene is TRBD1 (6 bases). The CDR3 spans 16 residues. V dropped 3 bases and J dropped 2 bases, with 17 bases sitting between them. From germline, CDR1 is SGHVS and CDR2 FQNEAQ. In nucleotides, the CDR3 is TGTGCCAGCAGCTTTTTTTCGGGACACGCAACCTACGAGCAGTACTTC. Amino acids: CASSFFSGHATYEQYF.

This clone was seen just once. The genes are TRBV5-1 and TRBJ2-4; D remains unclear. Germline V lookup: CDR1 SGHRS, CDR2 YFSETQ. The CDR3 contains 14 residues. Trimming removed 0 bases from V and 4 bases from J, with 8 bases in between. Written as DNA, the CDR3 is TGCGCCAGCAGCTTGGTGGGTGGTAAAAACATTCAGTACTTC. This gives the protein CASSLVGGKNIQYF.

The CDR3 bases are TGTGCCAGCAGTTTAAGCGGAGACGGCAATCAGCCCCAGCATTTT. Translating it yields CASSLSGDGNQPQHF. The chain couples TRBV27 to TRBJ1-5; D unresolved. The CDR3 consists of 15 residues. V was pared by 2 bases and J by 2 bases, with 10 bases between. CDR1 MNHEY and CDR2 SMNVEV come from the germline V gene (reference sequence).

In this sample, this clone turned up once. The chain links TRBV9 to TRBJ2-7, with 12 bases that match TRBD2. The CDR3 sequence is 17 residues long. With V trimmed by 3 bases and J by 0 bases, 7 bases remained unmatched. Germline V CDR1 and CDR2: SGDLS, YYNGEE. In DNA, the CDR3 is TGTGCCAGCAGCGCGGAGGGACTAGCGGGCCCCTCCTACGAGCAGTACTTC. This translates into CASSAEGLAGPSYEQYF.

The chain combines TRBV9 with TRBJ2-5; tentatively, D is TRBD1 or TRBD2 (6 bases each). Germline V gene sequence: CDR1 SGDLS, CDR2 YYNGEE. The CDR3 runs 15 residues. Between the trimmed V and J ends, which lost 3 bases and 4 bases, there was a span of 16 bases. This CDR3 is CASSASRGVGETQYF. The DNA of the CDR3 is TGTGCCAGCAGCGCTTCAAGGGGGGTCGGAGAGACCCAGTACTTC.

This chain joins TRBV19 and TRBJ1-4; D is unresolved. The CDR3 spans 13 residues. Germline CDR1 reads LNHDA; CDR2 reads SQIVND (reference sequence). V gave up 4 bases and J gave up 7 bases, with 10 bases separating them. For the CDR3, the DNA is TGTGCCAGTAGTACCCGAAACGGTGAAAAACTGTTTTTT. This encodes CASSTRNGEKLFF.

The chain couples TRBV7-9 to TRBJ2-1; D unclear. V lost 5 bases and J 3 bases, leaving 8 bases between the germline ends. Germline CDR1 is SEHNR and CDR2 is FQNEAQ (reference sequence). The CDR3 contains 13 residues. CDR3 loop: CASSPKDYNEQFF. In DNA form, the CDR3 reads TGTGCCAGCAGCCCTAAGGACTACAATGAGCAGTTCTTC.

This chain uses TRBV11-1 with TRBJ2-1; D is undetermined. V was trimmed by 5 bases and J by 12 bases, leaving 17 bases between them. Germline-derived CDR1 and CDR2 are SGHAT and FQDESV (reference sequence). This CDR3 is built from 13 residues. The CDR3 spells CASSPDPNWGQFF. The CDR3 DNA reads TGTGCCAGCAGCCCCGACCCGAACTGGGGGCAGTTCTTC.

The chain has TRBV6-1 and TRBJ2-1; D is unresolved. The germline V gene encodes CDR1 MNHNS and CDR2 SASEGT. The CDR3 contains 13 residues. The V end lost 0 bases, the J end lost 12 bases, and 12 bases lay between the germline ends. The CDR3 is CASSEASLLSQFF. DNA for the CDR3: TGTGCCAGCAGTGAAGCCTCACTACTTTCGCAGTTCTTC.

The CDR3 DNA sequence: TGCGCCAGCAGCCAAATACCCCGGGACAGGGCCAACAATGAGCAGTTCTTC. It codes for CASSQIPRDRANNEQFF. The V gene is TRBV4-1, the J gene TRBJ2-1; 9 bases line up with TRBD1. The CDR3 has 17 residues. CDR1 and CDR2 from the germline V gene are MGHRA and YSYEKL. V shed 2 bases and J 5 bases; nucleotides not matched to a gene: 10.

V usage is TRBV5-8 and J usage is TRBJ1-1; no definite D call. Looked up from germline, CDR1 is SGHTS and CDR2 is YDEGEE. Trimming took off 1 base at V and 6 bases at J, with 16 bases between the two ends. The CDR3 spans 15 residues. CDR3: CASSLLVGVIAEAFF. Here the CDR3 DNA reads TGTGCCAGCAGCTTGCTGGTGGGCGTCATTGCTGAAGCTTTCTTT.

V gene TRBV4-1 combines with J gene TRBJ2-1; 9 bases line up with TRBD2. Trimming at V came to 4 bases and at J to 1 base, leaving 2 bases not matched to a gene. The CDR3 totals 15 residues. Germline CDR1 reads MGHRA; CDR2 reads YSYEKL. CDR3 DNA sequence: TGCGCCAGCAGCCCTAGCGGGATATCCTACAATGAGCAGTTCTTC. This encodes CASSPSGISYNEQFF.

V gene TRBV2 combines with J gene TRBJ1-3; a possible D gene is TRBD1 (6 bases). Trimming removed 7 bases from V and 1 base from J, with 8 bases in between. The CDR3 has 13 amino acids. Germline V gene data show CDR1 as SNHLY and CDR2 as FYNNEI. CDR3 bases: TGTGCCAGCACAGGGGATTCTGGAAACACCATATATTTT. Protein: CASTGDSGNTIYF.

The V gene is TRBV14, the J gene TRBJ2-7, with D possibly TRBD2 on 6 matching bases. V was cut by 6 bases and J by 3 bases, with 9 bases left in between. Germline V gene sequence: CDR1 SGHDN, CDR2 FVKESK. The CDR3 sequence is 12 residues long. CDR3 sequence reads: CASSHSGYEQYF. The CDR3, as DNA: TGTGCCAGCAGTCATAGCGGCTACGAGCAGTACTTC.

V usage is TRBV6-5 and J usage is TRBJ2-7, with a weak D call TRBD1 (5 bases). The CDR3 length is 12 residues. Between the trimmed V and J ends, which lost 11 bases and 7 bases, there was a span of 18 bases. Germline values: CDR1 MNHEY, CDR2 SVGAGI. This CDR3 reads CAVANLGEEQYF. In DNA, the CDR3 is TGTGCCGTGGCAAACTTAGGGGAAGAGCAGTACTTC.

To note about this clone: Other DNA sequences of this sample code for an identical CDR3. The rearrangement links TRBV27 to TRBJ2-1; 9 positions agree with TRBD2. CDR1 MNHEY and CDR2 SMNVEV come from the germline V gene (reference sequence). The CDR3 length is 14 residues. V gave up 6 bases and J gave up 4 bases; unmatched junction bases: 4. The CDR3 is CASSLAGVYNEQFF. The CDR3 DNA is TGTGCCAGCAGCTTAGCGGGAGTATACAATGAGCAGTTCTTC.

DNA for the CDR3: TGTGCCAGCAGCTTAGGTTGGGCCGGGAGTCACCAAGAGACCCAGTACTTC. Translated, it gives CASSLGWAGSHQETQYF. V is TRBV7-9 and J is TRBJ2-5; TRBD2 might be the D (6 bases). The V gene's germline CDR1 is SEHNR and CDR2 FQNEAQ (reference sequence). The CDR3 is made up of 17 amino acids. The germline V and J ends were trimmed by 1 base and 0 bases, with 15 bases remaining between them.

The chain links TRBV9 to TRBJ1-2; D is unresolved. The CDR3 consists of 15 residues. V was trimmed by 1 base and J by 8 bases, leaving 18 bases between them. The germline V gene encodes CDR1 SGDLS and CDR2 YYNGEE. CDR3 region: CASSVRESGLIGYTF. In DNA, the CDR3 is TGTGCCAGCAGCGTAAGAGAGAGTGGCCTCATCGGCTACACCTTC.

The CDR3 DNA reads TGTGCCAGCAGCCAAGTGGGGTTTGACTGGGATGATGAGCAGTTCTTC. Translated, it gives CASSQVGFDWDDEQFF. The chain carries TRBV14 and TRBJ2-1; D call uncertain. With 1 base removed from V and 8 bases from J, the gap between germline ends came to 18 bases. Germline V lookup: CDR1 SGHDN, CDR2 FVKESK. The CDR3 runs to 16 residues.

Concerning this clone itself: In the same sample, other DNA sequences code for this CDR3. The chain joins TRBV7-9 to TRBJ2-7; 10 bases agree with TRBD2. Trimming at V came to 5 bases and at J to 1 base, leaving 2 bases not matched to a gene. The CDR3 covers 14 residues. CDR1 and CDR2 from the germline V gene are SEHNR and FQNEAQ (reference sequence). CDR3 loop: CASSQTSGSYEQYF. As DNA, the CDR3 is TGTGCCAGCAGCCAGACTAGCGGGTCCTACGAGCAGTACTTC.

This sequence joins TRBV25-1 and TRBJ1-2; D is undetermined. V was shortened by 7 bases and J by 4 bases, with 7 bases between the two germline ends. There are 11 residues in the CDR3. Germline V gene sequence: CDR1 MGHDK, CDR2 SYGVNS. The CDR3 loop reads CASKGLYGYTF. In DNA form, the CDR3 reads TGTGCCAGCAAGGGTCTCTATGGCTACACCTTC.